Presented here are 32 T cell receptor beta chains from one specimen sequenced in a study of blood T cell repertoires in COVID-19. TCRdb's copy holds only in-frame clones and misses some; the assay was immunoSEQ multiplex PCR. The data hold approximately 25,000 clones, with about 90% observed a single time. Sequencing input: peripheral blood. The source of these receptors is a man between 65 and 80 years old with active COVID-19.

This chain links TRBV29-1 with TRBJ2-1, with a tentative D call TRBD2 (6 bases). Trimming took 5 bases from V and 0 from J, leaving 14 bases between them. Germline V lookup: CDR1 SQVTM, CDR2 ANQGSEA. The CDR3 contains 15 residues. In nucleotides, the CDR3 is TGCAGCGTTCCTCGGGCTAGCGTCTCCTACAATGAGCAGTTCTTC. This gives the protein CSVPRASVSYNEQFF.

A single count supports this clone. V gene TRBV2 combines with J gene TRBJ1-1; D is undetermined. There are 15 residues in the CDR3. Germline CDR1 is SNHLY and CDR2 is FYNNEI. V lost 0 bases to trimming and J lost 4 bases, with 12 bases between them. The DNA of the CDR3 is TGTGCCAGCAGTGAAGCGGGCAGGATCTTCACTGAAGCTTTCTTT. Translating it yields CASSEAGRIFTEAFF.

V and J are TRBV20-1 and TRBJ2-5; the D is unclear. The V end was cut by 3 bases, the J end by 7 bases, with 15 bases between. There are 13 residues in the CDR3. Germline lookup yields CDR1 DFQATT and CDR2 SNEGSKA (reference sequence). CDR3 sequence (DNA): TGCAGTGCTAGTGGGCGGCCCCAGTTGACCCAGTACTTC. Protein sequence: CSASGRPQLTQYF.

The rearrangement links TRBV4-2 to TRBJ2-1; 7 bases agree with TRBD2. CDR1 and CDR2 from the germline V gene are LGHNA and YNFKEQ. Trimming at V came to 4 bases and at J to 16 bases, leaving 10 bases not matched to a gene. The CDR3 runs to 12 residues. Here the CDR3 reads CASSPRSGKVFF. In DNA form, the CDR3 reads TGTGCCAGCAGCCCCAGGAGCGGGAAGGTTTTCTTC.

This clone occurred once. The chain links TRBV2 to TRBJ2-3, with a tentative D call TRBD2 (6 bases). CDR1 is SNHLY and CDR2 is FYNNEI in the germline V gene. V gave up 6 bases and J gave up 1 base, with 8 bases separating them. CDR3 size: 13 residues. The DNA for the CDR3 is TGTGCCAGCAGGGGGGAGGGCACAGATACGCAGTATTTT. Translated: CASRGEGTDTQYF.

The gene calls are TRBV11-2 and TRBJ2-5; 7 positions agree with TRBD2. CDR1 is SGHAT and CDR2 is FQNNGV in the germline V gene. V was pared by 4 bases and J by 5 bases, with 10 bases of the junction left unmatched. The CDR3 is 15 amino acids. CDR3 nucleotide sequence: TGTGCCAGCAGCTCCGAGGGGCAGGGAGGGGAGACCCAGTACTTC. This codes for CASSSEGQGGETQYF.

CDR3 region: CASSSNLGNTIYF. The CDR3 region has the DNA TGCGCCAGCAGCTCCAATTTGGGAAACACCATATATTTT. V is TRBV5-1 and J is TRBJ1-3, with D uncertain. Germline CDR1 is SGHRS and CDR2 is YFSETQ. This CDR3 is built from 13 residues. V gave up 3 bases and J gave up 4 bases, with 8 bases separating them.

The chain links TRBV4-3 to TRBJ1-5; a weak D match, TRBD1 (6 bases). From germline, CDR1 is LGHNA and CDR2 YSLEER. This CDR3 spans 15 amino acids. Trimming stripped 4 bases from V and 0 bases from J, with 10 bases between. Here the CDR3 DNA reads TGCGCCAGCAGCCCTTGGACAGATAGCAATCAGCCCCAGCATTTT. Encoded protein: CASSPWTDSNQPQHF.

This clone came up once. J is TRBJ1-4 and V is TRBV3-1 (or the pseudogene TRBV3-2); 8 bases agree with TRBD1. V lost 3 bases and J lost 10; bases outside the gene matches: 7. CDR3 length equals 14 residues. CDR1 and CDR2 (germline): LGHDT, YNNKEL (reference sequence). Here the CDR3 reads CASSQGTGIGKLFF. CDR3 coding DNA: TGTGCCAGCAGCCAGGGGACAGGTATTGGAAAACTGTTTTTT.

The chain combines TRBV19 with TRBJ2-5, with 8 bases fitting TRBD2. The CDR3 loop spans 15 amino acids. Germline V gene sequence: CDR1 LNHDA, CDR2 SQIVND (reference sequence). Trimming at V came to 7 bases and at J to 7 bases, leaving 14 bases not matched to a gene. In DNA form, the CDR3 reads TGTGCCAGTACCATTACGGCGGGGGGCGCGGTGACCCAGTACTTC. It codes for CASTITAGGAVTQYF.

CDR3 DNA: TGTGCCAGCAGTGAGGGGCGTTCTTTGGTTGTAGCCTACGAGCAGTACTTC. This encodes CASSEGRSLVVAYEQYF. V and J are TRBV2 and TRBJ2-7, with a tentative D call TRBD1 (5 bases). V was pared by 3 bases and J by 2 bases, with 20 bases between. CDR3 length: 17 amino acids. Germline CDR1 SNHLY, CDR2 FYNNEI.

The genes are TRBV3-1 (or the pseudogene TRBV3-2) and TRBJ2-1; possibly TRBD2 for D (5 bases). The CDR3 totals 12 residues. Trimming left V 4 bases short and J 4 bases short, with 5 bases between. CDR1 is LGHDT and CDR2 is YNNKEL in the germline V gene (reference sequence). DNA of the CDR3: TGTGCCAGCAGCCGAGGGTACAATGAGCAGTTCTTC. Protein: CASSRGYNEQFF.

The rearrangement joins TRBV6-5 to TRBJ1-2; possible D gene TRBD1, 6 bases. The CDR3 has 14 amino acids. CDR1 MNHEY and CDR2 SVGAGI come from the germline V gene. The V end was cut by 7 bases, the J end by 4 bases, with 16 bases between. The CDR3 DNA sequence: TGTGCCAGCATCGGGTTAAACAGGGTCTATGGCTACACCTTC. Its translation is CASIGLNRVYGYTF.

The chain combines TRBV18 with TRBJ1-1; 8 nucleotides match TRBD1. With 1 base clipped from V and 5 bases from J, the junction kept 9 bases outside the gene matches. CDR1 is KGHSH, CDR2 LQKENI, per germline. The CDR3 sequence is 16 residues long. CDR3 DNA: TGTGCCAGCTCACCACAATACACCAGGGGGCGAACTGAAGCTTTCTTT. This translates into CASSPQYTRGRTEAFF.

The rearrangement joins TRBV28 to TRBJ2-2, with unresolved D. Germline CDR1 MDHEN, CDR2 SYDVKM. The CDR3 contains 12 residues. V lost 2 bases and J lost 7, with 5 bases in between. The DNA of the CDR3 is TGTGCCAGCAGTTTAGTAGTCGGGGAGCTGTTTTTT. Its protein is CASSLVVGELFF.

The chain carries TRBV2 and TRBJ2-7, with 13 nucleotides matching TRBD2. This CDR3 spans 17 amino acids. J lost 3 bases, V lost 6 bases, and 11 bases had no gene match. Germline assignment: CDR1 SNHLY and CDR2 FYNNEI. CDR3 sequence (DNA): TGTGCCAGCAGGCTACGGACTAGCGGGAGTCGGAACTACGAGCAGTACTTC. Protein sequence: CASRLRTSGSRNYEQYF. The variable domain in full, completed from reference TRBV2 and TRBJ2-7, reads EPEVTQTPSHQVTQMGQEVILRCVPISNHLYFYWYRQILGQKVEFLVSFYNNEISEKSEIFDDQFSVERPDGSNFTLKIRSTKLEDSAMYFCASRLRTSGSRNYEQYFGPGTRLTVT.

J is TRBJ1-5 and V is TRBV18, with TRBD1 identical over 7 bases. CDR3 length: 15 amino acids. Germline assignment: CDR1 KGHSH and CDR2 LQKENI. With 3 bases clipped from V and 1 base from J, the junction kept 3 bases outside the gene matches. The CDR3 here is CASSPGGQSNQPQHF. The DNA of the CDR3 is TGTGCCAGCTCACCGGGGGGACAGAGCAATCAGCCCCAGCATTTT. The full variable domain, rest sourced from reference TRBV18 and TRBJ1-5, is NAGVMQNPRHLVRRRGQEARLRCSPMKGHSHVYWYRQLPEEGLKFMVYLQKENIIDESGMPKERFSAEFPKEGPSILRIQQVVRGDSAAYFCASSPGGQSNQPQHFGDGTRLSIL.

This chain links TRBV5-6 with TRBJ2-2; no clear D. V lost 1 base, J lost 0 bases, and 7 bases lay in between. CDR3 length: 15 amino acids. Germline CDR1 reads SGHDT; CDR2 reads YYEEEE. CDR3: CASSLLETNTGELFF. In DNA, the CDR3 is TGTGCCAGCAGCTTGCTGGAGACGAACACCGGGGAGCTGTTTTTT.

This sequence joins TRBV24-1 and TRBJ1-5; D remains unclear. CDR1 and CDR2 (germline): KGHDR, SFDVKD. The CDR3 runs to 14 residues. The V end was cut by 4 bases, the J end by 0 bases, with 6 bases between. In DNA, the CDR3 is TGTGCCACCAGTGAACAAGATAGCAATCAGCCCCAGCATTTT. It translates to CATSEQDSNQPQHF.

This clone occurred once. The gene calls are TRBV7-2 and TRBJ1-2, with D maybe TRBD1 (5 bases). Per the germline V gene, CDR1 is SGHTA and CDR2 is FQGNSA. Trimming pared 1 base from V and 4 bases from J, leaving 10 bases between. The length of the CDR3 is 14 residues. Written as DNA, the CDR3 is TGTGCCAGCAGCTTAGGACAGATGATCTATGGCTACACCTTC. It translates to CASSLGQMIYGYTF.

The V and J genes are TRBV27 and TRBJ1-6; the D gene is possibly TRBD1 (6 bases). The V end was cut by 3 bases, the J end by 10 bases, with 10 bases between. The CDR3 extends over 13 amino acids. The germline gives CDR1 MNHEY, CDR2 SMNVEV (reference sequence). For the CDR3, the DNA is TGTGCCAGCAGTTTTACAGGGATCTCACCCCTCCACTTT. Translating it yields CASSFTGISPLHF.

The table lists this clone with a count of one. The chain employs TRBV7-2 and TRBJ1-5; a possible D gene is TRBD1 (5 bases). Germline lookup yields CDR1 SGHTA and CDR2 FQGNSA. This CDR3 spans 15 amino acids. Trimming took 0 bases from V and 3 from J, leaving 9 bases between them. In DNA form, the CDR3 reads TGTGCCAGCAGCTTAGCGGCAGGGAACAATCAGCCCCAGCATTTT. Amino acid sequence: CASSLAAGNNQPQHF.

The rearrangement uses TRBV7-3 and TRBJ2-1; the match to TRBD2 covers 13 bases. Trimming cost V 2 bases and J 10 bases; bases outside gene matches: 5. This CDR3 has 15 residues. CDR1 and CDR2 (germline): SGHTA, FQGTGA. CDR3 DNA: TGTGCCAGCAGCTTAGGGACTAGCGGGGTGGGAGAGCAGTTCTTC. Amino acids: CASSLGTSGVGEQFF.

This clone was counted a single time. The rearrangement links TRBV5-1 to TRBJ2-7, with TRBD2 identical over 8 bases. The CDR3 length is 16 residues. Germline values: CDR1 SGHRS, CDR2 YFSETQ. With 0 bases clipped from V and 4 bases from J, the junction kept 9 bases outside the gene matches. In DNA form, the CDR3 reads TGCGCCAGCAGCTTGGCCCTCACCGGGAGGGGGTACGAGCAGTACTTC. Encoded protein: CASSLALTGRGYEQYF.

This clone was recorded once. This rearrangement joins TRBV6-4 to TRBJ1-2, with D possibly TRBD1 on 5 matching bases. This CDR3 region has 13 residues. V shed 6 bases and J shed 7 bases, with 15 bases lying between them. Per germline, CDR1 MRHNA and CDR2 SNTAGT. As DNA, the CDR3 is TGTGCCAGCAGAGGCGACGGTACAGGTGGCTACACCTTC. This encodes CASRGDGTGGYTF.

This chain connects TRBV7-2 to TRBJ2-2, with 9 bases matching TRBD1. V gave up 5 bases and J gave up 6 bases; unmatched junction bases: 7. The CDR3 covers 15 residues. Germline V gives CDR1 SGHTA, CDR2 FQGNSA. The CDR3 loop reads CASSRDRVMAGELFF. CDR3 nucleotide sequence: TGTGCCAGCAGCCGGGACAGGGTTATGGCCGGGGAGCTGTTTTTT.

V gene TRBV27 combines with J gene TRBJ2-7; TRBD2 is a possible D gene (5 bases). The length of the CDR3 is 16 residues. The germline V gene has CDR1 MNHEY and CDR2 SMNVEV (reference sequence). V gave up 2 bases and J gave up 5 bases, with 19 bases separating them. The CDR3 spells CASSLRRRRHIDEQYF. The CDR3 nucleotides are TGTGCCAGCAGTTTACGGCGGAGGAGGCATATCGACGAGCAGTACTTC.

The rearrangement joins TRBV6-2 or TRBV6-3 to TRBJ1-5; TRBD1 agrees at 7 bases. CDR3 length: 14 residues. From germline, CDR1 is MNHEY and CDR2 SVGEGT. The J segment lost 5 bases and the V segment lost 1 base, leaving 2 bases of the junction unmatched. Written as DNA, the CDR3 is TGTGCCAGCAGTTACTACACAGGGGATCAGCCCCAGCATTTT. Amino acids: CASSYYTGDQPQHF.

The chain uses TRBV6-2 or TRBV6-3 and TRBJ1-3; 10 bases line up with TRBD1. The germline V gene encodes CDR1 MNHEY and CDR2 SVGEGT. V lost 4 bases, J lost 3 bases, and 3 bases stayed unmatched. The CDR3 sequence is 15 residues long. DNA for the CDR3: TGTGCCAGCAGTTCCGACAGGGGGCTTGGAAACACCATATATTTT. Encoded protein: CASSSDRGLGNTIYF.

The rearrangement uses TRBV7-8 and TRBJ2-7; 8 bases are shared with TRBD2. V was clipped by 5 bases and J by 7 bases; unmatched bases: 16. Per the germline V gene, CDR1 is SGHVS and CDR2 is FQNEAQ. The CDR3 sequence is 16 residues long. The CDR3 region has the DNA TGTGCCAGCAGCCGAAGCCGTCTAGCGGGCAGCGAGGAGCAGTACTTC. The encoded protein is CASSRSRLAGSEEQYF. The whole variable domain, remainder taken from reference TRBV7-8 and TRBJ2-7, is GAGVSQSPRYKVAKRGQDVALRCDPISGHVSLFWYQQALGQGPEFLTYFQNEAQLDKSGLPSDRFFAERPEGSVSTLKIQRTQQEDSAVYLCASSRSRLAGSEEQYFGPGTRLTVT.

As to this clone: A junction end diverges from the germline sequence, so it may reflect a read error. This chain joins TRBV14 and TRBJ2-5; the D gene is possibly TRBD2 (6 bases). The V gene's germline CDR1 is SGHDN and CDR2 FVKESK. The CDR3 totals 16 residues. The CDR3 here is CASSKEGLAAWETQYF. The CDR3 DNA reads as TGTGCCAGCAGCAAAGAAGGGTTAGCGGCGTGGGAGACCCAGTACTTC.

The chain combines TRBV5-6 with TRBJ2-1; perhaps TRBD2 as D (6 bases). Germline values: CDR1 SGHDT, CDR2 YYEEEE. The CDR3 is made up of 15 amino acids. V was pared by 0 bases and J by 2 bases, with 9 bases between. As DNA, the CDR3 is TGTGCCAGCAGCTTGGCTCGGGGGACCTACAATGAGCAGTTCTTC. Amino acid sequence: CASSLARGTYNEQFF. The entire variable domain, with the rest obtained from reference TRBV5-6 and TRBJ2-1, is as follows: DAGVTQSPTHLIKTRGQQVTLRCSPKSGHDTVSWYQQALGQGPQFIFQYYEEEERQRGNFPDRFSGHQFPNYSSELNVNALLLGDSALYLCASSLARGTYNEQFFGPGTRLTVL.